This T cell receptor (beta chain) was found in a study of PD-1 blockade in classical Hodgkin lymphoma. Across the whole study: A 3 mg/kg intravenous dose of nivolumab was received by patients every 2 weeks. The study's findings and limits: Reports indicated that newly diagnosed patients had lower baseline TCR diversity than healthy donors did. The origin of the repertoire differences remains undefined, with disease activity or prior therapy as possible causes.

CDR1 and CDR2 from the germline V gene are SGHAT and FQNNGV. The CDR3 extends over 17 amino acids. J lost 9 bases, V lost 0 bases, and 8 bases had no gene match. Only in-frame clones appear in the TCRdb table, and some are missing; sequencing was by immunoSEQ multiplex PCR. The table lists under 8,500 clones, 80% of them singletons, with approximately 4% in the top ten. As for this clone: Its antigen is unidentified.

Brentuximab vedotin exposure varied among the patients, all of whom had relapsed after autologous stem cell transplantation. The CD4+ T cells used were purified from thawed PBMCs through magnetic negative selection. This sequence originates from a human donor with classical Hodgkin lymphoma. Sequenced material: CD4+ T cells from blood, taken at baseline. V usage is TRBV11-2 and J usage is TRBJ1-6, with 10 bases that match TRBD1. The CDR3 bases are TGTGCCAGCAGCTTAGATCGCGGGACAGGGGCCTTTTCACCCCTCCACTTT. Translating gives CASSLDRGTGAFSPLHF.